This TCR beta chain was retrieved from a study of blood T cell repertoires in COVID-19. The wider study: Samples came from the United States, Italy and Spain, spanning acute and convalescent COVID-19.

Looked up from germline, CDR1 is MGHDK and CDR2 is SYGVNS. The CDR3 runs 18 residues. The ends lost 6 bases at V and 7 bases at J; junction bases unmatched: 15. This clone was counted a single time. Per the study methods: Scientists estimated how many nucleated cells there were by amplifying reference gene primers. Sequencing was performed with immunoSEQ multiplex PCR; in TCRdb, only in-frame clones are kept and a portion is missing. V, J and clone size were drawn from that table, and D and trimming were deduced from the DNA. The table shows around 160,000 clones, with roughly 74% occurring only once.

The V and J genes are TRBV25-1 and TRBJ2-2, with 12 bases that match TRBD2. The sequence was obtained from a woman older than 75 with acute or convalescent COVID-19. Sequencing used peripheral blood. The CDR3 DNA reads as TGTGCCAGCAGCTCCGATTGGCTAGCGGGAGGGCCTGGCGGGGAGCTGTTTTTT. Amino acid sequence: CASSSDWLAGGPGGELFF.